This T cell receptor beta chain was found in a study of early T cells in non-severe SARS-CoV-2 infection. Study-wide results and limits: The study's VDJdb matching favored anti-spike CD8 responses and missed private and CD4 specificities.

A remark on this clonotype: Its target is unknown.

Molecules of cDNA were individually given unique molecular identifiers that were attached to them. TCRdb itself ran the 5' RACE reads through MiXCR, one entry per CDR3 protein. The data show some 70,000 distinct CDR3 sequences, 4.9% seen once. The CDR3 totals 18 residues. CDR1 and CDR2 (germline): MNHNS, SASEGT. Germline trimming cut 10 bases from V and 3 bases from J; bases unmatched to any gene: 17. This receptor was obtained from an adult who was a healthcare worker with PCR-confirmed SARS-CoV-2 infection or an uninfected control (not recorded which). The V and J genes are TRBV6-1 and TRBJ2-3; 12 bases match TRBD2. Material for sequencing was whole blood. CDR3 bases: TGTGCCACCCTTCCCGTCAAATGGACTAGCGGGGCAACAGATACGCAGTATTTT. Its protein is CATLPVKWTSGATDTQYF.